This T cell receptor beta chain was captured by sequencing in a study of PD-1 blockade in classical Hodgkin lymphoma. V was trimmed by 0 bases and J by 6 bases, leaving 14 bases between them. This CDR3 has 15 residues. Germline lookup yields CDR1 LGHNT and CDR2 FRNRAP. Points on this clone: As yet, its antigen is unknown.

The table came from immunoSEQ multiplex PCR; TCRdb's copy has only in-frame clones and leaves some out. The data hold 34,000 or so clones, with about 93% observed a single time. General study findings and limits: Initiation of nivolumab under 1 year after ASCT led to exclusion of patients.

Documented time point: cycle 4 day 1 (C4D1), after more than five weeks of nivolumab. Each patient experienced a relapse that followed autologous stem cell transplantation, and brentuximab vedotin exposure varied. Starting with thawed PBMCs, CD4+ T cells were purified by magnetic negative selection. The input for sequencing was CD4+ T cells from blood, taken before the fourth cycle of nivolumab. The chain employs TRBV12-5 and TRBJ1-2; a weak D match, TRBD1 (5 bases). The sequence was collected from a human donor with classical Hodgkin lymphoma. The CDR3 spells CASGLVTQGGNGYTF. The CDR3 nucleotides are TGTGCTAGTGGTTTGGTAACGCAGGGAGGGAATGGCTACACCTTC. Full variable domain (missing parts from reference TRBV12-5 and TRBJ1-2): DARVTQTPRHKVTEMGQEVTMRCQPILGHNTVFWYRQTMMQGLELLAYFRNRAPLDDSGMPKDRFSAEMPDATLATLKIQPSEPRDSAVYFCASGLVTQGGNGYTFGSGTRLTVV.